The TCR beta chain under discussion was sequenced for a study of T cells in women clearing cervical HPV infection listed by TCRdb under 2018. Background for the entire study: The cases were about two dozen women with histologically confirmed HPV16-related CIN3 or worse, and 2 of those women had invasive cancers. The controls were around 26 women whose single incident HPV16 infection cleared within 12 months with no development of precancer or cancer. Blood from cases was drawn at the visit where the lesion was first identified, while blood from controls was drawn once the infection was no longer detected. Among cases, blood sampling occurred a median of about 150 days after lesion detection, with an interquartile range of roughly 85 to 220 days. Since HLA typing was available for only a few women, HLA type could not be ruled out as a confounder. The exploratory proof-of-principle case-control study was nested within the Guanacaste HPV Natural History Study in Costa Rica and compared TCR repertoires across cervical HPV16 outcomes. Cases and controls were matched on age within five years and on year of sample collection. Cases had a median age of around 32 years compared with 37 to 40 for controls, and baseline characteristics showed no significant differences between the groups. The parent cohort enrolled 10,000 or so women aged 18 or older in Guanacaste, Costa Rica, during about 1993 to 1995 and followed them for around 7 years. As quality controls, five blinded duplicates were added to each group, bringing the total to about 60 samples made up of around 50 participants and 10 replicates. What the research found in general, with its limitations: TRBV6-7 relative abundance was lower in cases than in controls (around 0.11% versus 0.16%; Bonferroni P = 0.0008). Whether associations preceded infection or resulted from infection could not be shown with the cross-sectional design, and effector/memory subsets and HPV-specific T cells were not isolated. Because the number of T cells per sample was unknown, the richness differences could reflect varying T-cell content rather than repertoire biology. Across sequencing depths, CIN3+ cases showed significantly higher TCR repertoire richness than controls, but evenness did not differ between the groups. Random forest classifiers combining richness and V gene abundances distinguished cases from controls with an estimated AUC of roughly 0.81.

About this clone itself: Its antigen remains unidentified. The read terminates 3 residues before the CDR3 end, so the remaining end is supplied by the germline J gene.

Using the immunoSEQ assay, multiplex PCR amplified TCR beta CDR3 regions from an average of about 1.1 ug of genomic DNA per sample. To correct primer bias, the assay used a complete synthetic TCR repertoire to set an amplification baseline. The amplicons were sequenced on the Illumina platform. Processing in the source paper ran as follows. Error correction of the sequences involved clustering with frequency ratios plus a modified nearest-neighbor algorithm, after which the sequences were analyzed in the immunoSEQ Analyzer using IMGT gene definitions. At each rarefaction depth, TCR richness and evenness were averaged over 20 rarefaction repeats, and samples with fewer sequences than the depth were excluded. Wilcoxon rank sum tests with FDR correction were used to compare relative abundances of V, D and J genes between the groups. Blinded duplicates gave an intraclass correlation of around 96% for TCR richness and an average of 76.4% across roughly 69 gene segments. TCRdb obtained this table from immuneACCESS and retained in-frame rearrangements with V and J assigned. These tables miss some clones; where compared with another copy, unresolved V genes account for less than half of the shortfall, and the remainder is unexplained. The D gene and trimming were derived from the DNA, and the V and J assignments and clone size from that table. The sample's table lists a count of tens of thousands of clones. The ten largest clones add up to roughly a third of the sample.

Every participant had a single incident cervical HPV16 infection, and women with prevalent HPV16 infections were excluded. Cervical HPV DNA was detected with MY09/MY11 PCR, and genotyping was done with dot-blot hybridization. Around 15 mL of heparinized blood was centrifuged, after which the buffy coat was aliquoted, frozen at -30 degrees C, and then stored at -80 degrees C. QIAGEN kits were used to extract genomic DNA from buffy coat specimens. The V end gives up 9 bases and the J end 5 bases, leaving 5 bases in the junction not matched to a gene. Measured from the cysteine to the phenylalanine, the CDR3 is 12 residues long. Only the CDR3 bases that were read are kept: 27 of them, in frame from base 1. Sequences SNHLY (CDR1) and FYNNEI (CDR2) are obtained from the germline V gene.

The rearranged segments are TRBV2 and TRBJ2-7, and TRBD2 aligns with 9 junction nucleotides. The sequenced sample was blood buffy coat. The receptor comes from a woman aged 18-70 years with a cervical HPV16 infection that either progressed to CIN3+ or cleared (not recorded which). The DNA read from the CDR3 is TGTGCCAGTCGAGCGGGAGGAAACGAG. Its translation is CASRAGGNE. The whole CDR3 sequence reads CASRAGGNEQYF. Full variable domain (CDR3 extended with the reference TRBV2 and TRBJ2-7 proteins): EPEVTQTPSHQVTQMGQEVILRCVPISNHLYFYWYRQILGQKVEFLVSFYNNEISEKSEIFDDQFSVERPDGSNFTLKIRSTKLEDSAMYFCASRAGGNEQYFGPGTRLTVT.